Shown below are 21 T cell receptor beta chains from a single sample sequenced in a study of cytomegalovirus exposure and HLA in healthy donors. 60 Vbeta and 13 Jbeta primers were used in PCR. Profiling relied on immunoSEQ multiplex PCR, and the TCRdb table lists in-frame clones only, not all of them. The sample shows tens of thousands of clones, 67% of them seen only once. The material sequenced was PBMCs. Every receptor here comes from a woman aged 45 to 65 in good health and CMV-seropositive.

This chain connects TRBV28 to TRBJ2-2, with 14 bases fitting TRBD2. The CDR3 length is 20 residues. V trimming: 8 bases; J trimming: 5 bases; junction bases outside the gene matches: 19. Germline CDR1 MDHEN, CDR2 SYDVKM. Here the CDR3 DNA reads TGTGCCAGCGCACCCCGAATCCACAGCGGACTAGCGGGGGGAACCGGGGAGCTGTTTTTT. Its protein is CASAPRIHSGLAGGTGELFF.

The gene calls are TRBV27 and TRBJ1-6; TRBD1 might be the D (6 bases). Germline CDR1 reads MNHEY; CDR2 reads SMNVEV (reference sequence). The CDR3 is made up of 14 amino acids. Trimming pared 5 bases from V and 10 bases from J, leaving 15 bases between. CDR3: CASSRGGQSSPLHF. The CDR3 DNA follows: TGTGCCAGCAGTCGGGGGGGACAAAGCTCACCCCTCCACTTT.

The chain is built from TRBV11-2 and TRBJ1-2; D call uncertain. CDR1 and CDR2 from the germline V gene are SGHAT and FQNNGV. Trimming took off 3 bases at V and 7 bases at J, with 6 bases between the two ends. This CDR3 contains 11 residues. The CDR3 nucleotides read TGTGCCAGCAGCTTTCGTCTTGGCTACACCTTC. Encoded protein: CASSFRLGYTF.

The chain recombines TRBV6-1 with TRBJ1-2, with D possibly being TRBD1 (5 bases). The V gene's germline CDR1 is MNHNS and CDR2 SASEGT. This CDR3 has 16 residues. V was shortened by 3 bases and J by 4 bases, with 18 bases between the two germline ends. CDR3 protein: CASSDVPLGEAYGYTF. The CDR3 bases are TGTGCCAGCAGTGACGTCCCCCTAGGGGAAGCCTATGGCTACACCTTC.

This clone is a singleton in its sample. The chain uses TRBV11-2 and TRBJ1-4; perhaps TRBD1 as D (5 bases). This CDR3 contains 12 residues. V gave up 5 bases and J gave up 13 bases, with 14 bases separating them. Germline V gene lookup returns CDR1 SGHAT and CDR2 FQNNGV. DNA for the CDR3: TGTGCCAGCAGCGGAACGGGGGAGAGACTGTTTTTT. The encoded protein is CASSGTGERLFF.

The V gene is TRBV2, the J gene TRBJ2-5, with D possibly being TRBD2 (5 bases). The J call may be incorrect, as the DNA end agrees better with TRBJ2-7. The germline V gene has CDR1 SNHLY and CDR2 FYNNEI. This CDR3 spans 14 amino acids. The CDR3 here is CASRPRASPYEQYF. The CDR3 DNA is TGTGCCAGCAGGCCGAGGGCTAGCCCCTACGAGCAGTACTTC.

The rearrangement links TRBV19 to TRBJ2-7; no definite D call. The germline gives CDR1 LNHDA, CDR2 SQIVND (reference sequence). CDR3 size: 11 residues. Trimming stripped 4 bases from V and 5 bases from J, with 6 bases between. CDR3 in DNA: TGTGCCAGTAGTACCCTCGACGAGCAGTACTTC. Translating it yields CASSTLDEQYF.

The V and J genes are TRBV21-1 and TRBJ1-6. TRBV21-1 is a pseudogene segment. The CDR3 is 16 amino acids. The CDR3 coding sequence is TGTGCCAGCAGCAAGAGTTCAGACTTATATAATTCACCCCTCCACTTT. It is translated as CASSKSSDLYNSPLHF.

The rearrangement links TRBV7-3 to TRBJ2-2, with TRBD1 identical over 11 bases. CDR1 is SGHTA, CDR2 FQGTGA, per germline. Trimming took 5 bases from V and 6 from J; bases not matched to a gene: 5. This CDR3 comprises 15 residues. The CDR3 bases are TGTGCCAGCAGCACGGGACAGGGGGGAGCCGGGGAGCTGTTTTTT. Translated, it gives CASSTGQGGAGELFF. Full variable domain (remainder filled in from reference TRBV7-3 and TRBJ2-2): GAGVSQTPSNKVTEKGKYVELRCDPISGHTALYWYRQSLGQGPEFLIYFQGTGAADDSGLPNDRFFAVRPEGSVSTLKIQRTERGDSAVYLCASSTGQGGAGELFFGEGSRLTVL.

J is TRBJ2-2 and V is TRBV13; D possibly corresponds to TRBD1 (5 bases). The CDR3 extends over 12 amino acids. Per the germline V gene, CDR1 is PRHDT and CDR2 is FYEKMQ (reference sequence). V lost 5 bases and J lost 6, with 7 bases in between. The CDR3 region is CASSATAGELFF. As DNA, the CDR3 is TGTGCCAGCAGCGCGACAGCCGGGGAGCTGTTTTTT.

In its sample, this clone was seen a few times. The junction and the germline gene differ at one end; a read error may be behind it. The V and J genes are TRBV7-7 and TRBJ2-3; 7 positions agree with TRBD2. Germline-derived CDR1 and CDR2 are SSHAT and FNYEAQ (reference sequence). The CDR3 has 13 residues. DNA for the CDR3: TGTGCTAGCAGCTTAGTGGGGGGGGATACGCAGTATTTT. This codes for CASSLVGGDTQYF.

The genes are TRBV5-4 and TRBJ1-1; 9 bases map to TRBD1. J was trimmed by 1 base and V by 3 bases; bases with no gene match: 7. CDR3 length: 16 amino acids. Germline loops: CDR1 SGHNT, CDR2 YYREEE (reference sequence). CDR3 residues: CASSSKTGGKNTEAFF. The DNA for the CDR3 is TGTGCCAGCAGCTCAAAAACAGGGGGCAAGAACACTGAAGCTTTCTTT.

V and J are TRBV5-1 and TRBJ2-1, with TRBD1 matching 12 bases. Per germline, CDR1 SGHRS and CDR2 YFSETQ. CDR3 length equals 14 residues. With 4 bases clipped from V and 7 bases from J, the junction kept 3 bases outside the gene matches. CDR3 loop: CASSQGQGANEQFF. CDR3 in DNA: TGCGCCAGCAGCCAGGGACAGGGGGCAAATGAGCAGTTCTTC.

This sequence joins TRBV30 and TRBJ1-4; D call uncertain. Germline loops: CDR1 GTSNPN, CDR2 SVGIG (reference sequence). Trimming removed 3 bases from V and 7 bases from J, with 9 bases in between. CDR3 length equals 12 residues. CDR3 DNA: TGTGCCTGGAGCTTCGGGAGTGAAAAACTGTTTTTT. It is translated as CAWSFGSEKLFF.

The chain joins TRBV28 to TRBJ1-3; D unresolved. V was trimmed by 3 bases and J by 6 bases, leaving 6 bases between them. CDR3 length equals 12 residues. Germline loops: CDR1 MDHEN, CDR2 SYDVKM. The CDR3 bases are TGTGCCAGCAGTTTGGAGGCAAACACCATATATTTT. This sequence encodes CASSLEANTIYF.

This clone has more than one count but fewer than ten. This rearrangement joins TRBV5-1 to TRBJ1-1, with TRBD1 as a possible D gene (6 bases). CDR1 is SGHRS and CDR2 is YFSETQ in the germline V gene. V was cut by 4 bases and J by 6 bases, with 13 bases left in between. The CDR3 contains 13 residues. The CDR3 sequence is CASSPGGRPEAFF. The CDR3 region has the DNA TGCGCCAGCAGCCCGGGGGGCCGGCCTGAAGCTTTCTTT.

The rearrangement links TRBV9 to TRBJ2-2; TRBD2 agrees at 7 bases. The germline V gene has CDR1 SGDLS and CDR2 YYNGEE. The ends lost 0 bases at V and 4 bases at J; junction bases unmatched: 6. This CDR3 has 16 residues. CDR3 nucleotide sequence: TGTGCCAGCAGCGTAGAGGGAGGGGCTATCACCGGGGAGCTGTTTTTT. This encodes CASSVEGGAITGELFF.

This clone came up a few times. The rearrangement links TRBV4-1 to TRBJ2-5, with 9 bases aligning to TRBD2. This CDR3 is built from 16 residues. Germline trimming cut 0 bases from V and 4 bases from J; bases unmatched to any gene: 6. Germline V gene data show CDR1 as MGHRA and CDR2 as YSYEKL. The CDR3 sequence is CASSQDGLAGPETQYF. The CDR3 DNA follows: TGCGCCAGCAGCCAAGATGGGCTAGCGGGGCCAGAGACCCAGTACTTC.

V usage is TRBV19 and J usage is TRBJ1-2, with TRBD1 identical over 9 bases. V was clipped by 6 bases and J by 5 bases; unmatched bases: 7. The CDR3 runs 14 residues. Germline V gene lookup returns CDR1 LNHDA and CDR2 SQIVND (reference sequence). The CDR3 sequence: CASRSGTGTYGYTF. CDR3 coding DNA: TGTGCCAGTAGATCCGGGACAGGGACTTATGGCTACACCTTC.

This chain uses TRBV19 with TRBJ1-5; TRBD1 might be the D (6 bases). CDR1 LNHDA and CDR2 SQIVND come from the germline V gene (reference sequence). V lost 9 bases and J 0 bases, leaving 12 bases between the germline ends. CDR3 size: 14 residues. DNA for the CDR3: TGTGCCAGCATGGAAGGGGGTAGCAATCAGCCCCAGCATTTT. Protein sequence: CASMEGGSNQPQHF.

The chain combines TRBV7-6 with TRBJ1-3, with D uncertain. The V gene's germline CDR1 is SGHVS and CDR2 FNYEAQ. Trimming stripped 6 bases from V and 0 bases from J, with 27 bases between. The CDR3 totals 20 residues. CDR3 coding DNA: TGTGCCAGCAGTAGCGTGCCCACAGAGCTACTTGGTTACTCTGGAAACACCATATATTTT. This translates into CASSSVPTELLGYSGNTIYF.